This paragraph covers one T cell receptor (beta chain) sequence. Its antigen is as yet unknown. This CDR3 has 16 amino acids. V was pared by 3 bases and J by 2 bases, with 17 bases between. Germline V gene data show CDR1 as SGHRS and CDR2 as YFSETQ. This record belongs to a study of T cell responses to AZD1222 COVID-19 vaccine. Regarding the study as a whole: Regions 160-218 and 743-854 held dominance among vaccine-associated CD4 TCRs, which spanned spike. Baseline antibody screening turned up just 6 or 7 seropositive AZD1222 recipients. The study sampled repertoires only after the peak T cell response.

Libraries were prepared by immunoSEQ multiplex PCR; TCRdb keeps only in-frame clonotypes and omits some of them. The sample has approximately 150,000 clones, just under 95% seen once. The sequence was collected from an adult who had recovered from COVID-19. The V gene is TRBV5-1, the J gene TRBJ2-5; TRBD1 is a possible D gene (6 bases). Sample: peripheral blood, taken after recovery from COVID-19. CDR3 residues: CASSSQGWTSQETQYF. The CDR3 nucleotides read TGCGCCAGCAGCTCTCAGGGGTGGACGTCTCAAGAGACCCAGTACTTC.